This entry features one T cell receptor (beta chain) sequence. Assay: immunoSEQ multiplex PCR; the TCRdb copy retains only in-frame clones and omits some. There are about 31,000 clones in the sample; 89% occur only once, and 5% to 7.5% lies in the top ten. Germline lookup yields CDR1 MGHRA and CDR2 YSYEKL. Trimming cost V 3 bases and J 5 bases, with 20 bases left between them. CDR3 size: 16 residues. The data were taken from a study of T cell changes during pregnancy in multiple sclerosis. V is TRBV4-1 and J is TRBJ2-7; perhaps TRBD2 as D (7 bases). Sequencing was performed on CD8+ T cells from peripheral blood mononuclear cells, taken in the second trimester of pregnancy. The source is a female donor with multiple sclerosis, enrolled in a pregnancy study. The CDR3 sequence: CASSHKPLGGADEQYF. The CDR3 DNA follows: TGCGCCAGCAGCCATAAGCCCCTAGGGGGGGCGGACGAGCAGTACTTC.